This is a list of T cell receptor beta chains from one sample in a study of blood T cell repertoires in COVID-19. Assay used: immunoSEQ multiplex PCR; TCRdb lists only in-frame clones, some missing. The data hold more than 110,000 clones, with around 76% observed a single time. The sample was peripheral blood. Every receptor here comes from a man older than 75 with acute or convalescent COVID-19. Each CDR3 is given with its conserved first and last residue. A D gene is named only where the DNA matches it firmly. Clone sizes are given selectively: once, few, many, or a class where the clone is expanded.

TRBJ1-4 | TRBD1 | TRBV7-9 | . | CASSLWTGGRTNEKLFF | TGTGCCAGCAGCCTATGGACAGGGGGGAGAACTAATGAAAAACTGTTTTTT
TRBJ1-1 | TRBD1 | TRBV27 | . | CASSFTGAREAFF | TGTGCCAGCAGTTTCACAGGGGCTCGTGAAGCTTTCTTT
TRBJ2-2 | TRBD1 | TRBV7-6 | many | CASSLSDRVETGELFF | TGTGCCAGCAGCTTATCCGACAGGGTAGAGACCGGGGAGCTGTTTTTT
TRBJ2-2 | . | TRBV15 | . | CATSRGESWELFF | TGTGCCACCAGCAGAGGGGAGTCGTGGGAGCTGTTTTTT
TRBJ1-4 | . | TRBV5-4 | . | CASSAAFATNEKLFF | TGTGCCAGCAGCGCGGCGTTTGCAACTAATGAAAAACTGTTTTTT
TRBJ2-7 | TRBD1 | TRBV6-5 | . | CASSQQGADYEQYF | TGTGCCAGCAGCCAACAGGGGGCGGACTACGAGCAGTACTTC
TRBJ1-5 | . | TRBV7-6 | few | CASSLQGYANQPQHF | TGTGCCAGCAGCTTACAGGGATATGCCAATCAGCCCCAGCATTTT
TRBJ1-2 | . | TRBV24-1 | . | CATSDGQDRGYTF | TGTGCCACCAGTGATGGGCAGGATCGTGGCTACACCTTC
TRBJ1-4 | . | TRBV2 | . | CASNLERSAEKLFF | TGTGCCAGCAACCTCGAGAGGTCAGCTGAAAAACTGTTTTTT
TRBJ1-2 | TRBD1 | TRBV11-2 | . | CASSLVLGTGNYGYTF | TGTGCCAGCAGCTTAGTATTGGGGACAGGGAACTATGGCTACACCTTC
TRBJ2-3 | TRBD2 | TRBV27 | . | CASSIQRGGADTQYF | TGTGCCAGCAGTATTCAGCGGGGGGGCGCAGATACGCAGTATTTT
TRBJ2-3 | . | TRBV11-2 | . | CASSLGSGVSTDTQYF | TGTGCCAGCAGCTTAGGGTCAGGGGTTAGCACAGATACGCAGTATTTT
TRBJ1-2 | . | TRBV6-2/TRBV6-3 | . | CASRYGGREVGYTF | TGTGCCAGCAGATACGGGGGCCGCGAAGTGGGCTACACCTTC
TRBJ2-7 | TRBD1 | TRBV2 | few | CASRDRGRTYEQYF | TGTGCCAGCAGGGACAGGGGGCGTACCTACGAGCAGTACTTC
TRBJ1-3 | . | TRBV7-3 | . | CASSSRGGRNF | TGTGCCAGCAGCTCTAGGGGGGGGAGGAATTTT
TRBJ2-3 | TRBD2 | TRBV9 | . | CASSALAGDTDTQYF | TGTGCCAGCAGCGCGCTAGCGGGGGACACAGATACGCAGTATTTT
TRBJ2-7 | . | TRBV12-3/TRBV12-4 | . | CASSPGVESEQYF | TGTGCCAGCAGCCCCGGGGTGGAAAGCGAGCAGTACTTC
TRBJ2-5 | . | TRBV9 | . | CASSVATSLAETQYF | TGTGCCAGCAGCGTAGCTACCTCCCTAGCAGAGACCCAGTACTTC
TRBJ2-6 | TRBD1 | TRBV5-6 | . | CASSLDSDRAF | TGTGCCAGCAGCTTGGATTCGGACAGGGCTTTC
TRBJ1-2 | . | TRBV5-4 | . | CASSLEDSLYGYTF | TGTGCCAGCAGCTTGGAGGACAGCCTCTATGGCTACACCTTC
TRBJ2-1 | . | TRBV5-1 | . | CASSLRPGPNEQFF | TGCGCCAGCAGCTTGAGACCAGGGCCCAATGAGCAGTTCTTC
TRBJ2-2 | TRBD2 | TRBV7-9 | . | CASSLVGTSLTGELFF | TGTGCCAGCAGCTTAGTGGGGACTAGCCTCACCGGGGAGCTGTTTTTT
TRBJ2-7 | . | TRBV19 | . | CASTPGSHYEQYF | TGTGCCAGCACTCCAGGGTCCCACTACGAGCAGTACTTC
TRBJ1-2 | . | TRBV3-1/TRBV3-2 | . | CASSPRRPEQGNRNGYTF | TGTGCCAGCAGCCCCCGCCGGCCGGAACAGGGAAATAGGAATGGCTACACCTTC
TRBJ1-6 | . | TRBV5-8 | . | CASSSLRDGNSPLHF | TGTGCCAGCAGCTCCCTCCGGGATGGGAATTCACCCCTCCACTTT
TRBJ2-6 | . | TRBV7-3 | . | CASSLIGGANVLTF | TGTGCCAGCAGCTTAATCGGTGGGGCCAACGTCCTGACTTTC
TRBJ1-5 | . | TRBV19 | . | CASSAARYSNQPQHF | TGTGCCAGTAGTGCCGCACGGTATAGCAATCAGCCCCAGCATTTT
TRBJ2-1 | TRBD2 | TRBV11-2 | . | CASSLDVIAGQFF | TGTGCCAGCAGCTTAGATGTAATAGCGGGGCAGTTCTTC
TRBJ1-5 | . | TRBV4-3 | . | CASSQDQGYQPQHF | TGCGCCAGCAGCCAAGATCAGGGCTACCAGCCCCAGCATTTT
TRBJ2-7 | . | TRBV7-9 | . | CASRSGRGTYEQYF | TGTGCCAGCAGATCGGGACGCGGGACCTACGAGCAGTACTTC
TRBJ2-1 | . | TRBV7-8 | . | CASSSTNSWQFF | TGTGCCAGCAGCTCGACCAACAGTTGGCAGTTCTTC
TRBJ2-1 | . | TRBV12-3/TRBV12-4 | . | CASSTGSYNEQFF | TGTGCCAGCAGTACGGGGTCGTACAATGAGCAGTTCTTC
TRBJ1-2 | TRBD1 | TRBV5-4 | . | CASSPQGGANYGYTF | TGTGCCAGCAGCCCGCAGGGGGGAGCTAACTATGGCTACACCTTC
TRBJ2-6 | TRBD1 | TRBV5-1 | . | CASSRTPGQGASGANVLTF | TGCGCCAGCAGCCGTACTCCGGGACAGGGGGCCTCTGGGGCCAACGTCCTGACTTTC
TRBJ1-1 | TRBD1 | TRBV27 | . | CASRDPGQGLTEAFF | TGTGCCAGCAGGGATCCGGGACAGGGGTTAACTGAAGCTTTCTTT
TRBJ1-2 | . | TRBV11-2 | . | CASSLQVGASRPPPF | TGTGCCAGCAGCTTACAAGTGGGCGCCAGCCGTCCTCCACCCTTC
TRBJ1-5 | . | TRBV18 | . | CASSLEHSNQPQHF | TGTGCCAGCTCGCTGGAGCATAGCAATCAGCCCCAGCATTTT
TRBJ1-5 | . | TRBV19 | few | CASNERRVVNQPQHF | TGTGCCAGTAACGAAAGGAGGGTGGTCAATCAGCCCCAGCATTTT
TRBJ2-5 | TRBD1 | TRBV11-2 | . | CASSWTGGETQYF | TGTGCCAGCAGCTGGACAGGGGGAGAGACCCAGTACTTC
TRBJ2-2 | . | TRBV6-4 | . | CASKTGFDTGELFF | TGTGCCAGCAAAACAGGGTTCGACACCGGGGAGCTGTTTTTT
TRBJ2-7 | . | TRBV7-2 | . | CASSSYRAWDGEQYF | TGTGCCAGCAGCTCCTACAGGGCCTGGGATGGCGAGCAGTACTTC
TRBJ2-2 | . | TRBV11-2 | few | CASSLDQGYGELFF | TGTGCCAGCAGCTTAGATCAGGGGTACGGGGAGCTGTTTTTT
TRBJ1-5 | . | TRBV5-4 | . | CASSLGPGSDQPQHF | TGTGCCAGCAGCTTGGGACCGGGGTCCGATCAGCCCCAGCATTTT
TRBJ1-1 | . | TRBV5-1 | . | CASSLNRVDEAFF | TGCGCCAGCAGCCTCAACAGGGTTGATGAAGCTTTCTTT
TRBJ1-1 | . | TRBV5-4 | . | CASSTREVSNTEAFF | TGTGCCAGCAGCACCCGGGAGGTATCTAACACTGAAGCTTTCTTT
TRBJ2-5 | . | TRBV2 | . | CASSENGQETQYF | TGTGCCAGCAGTGAAAACGGCCAAGAGACCCAGTACTTC
TRBJ1-4 | . | TRBV15 | . | CATKRGVQEKLFF | TGTGCCACTAAACGGGGGGTCCAGGAAAAACTGTTTTTT
TRBJ1-1 | . | TRBV3-1/TRBV3-2 | . | CASSQGGSVEAFF | TGTGCCAGCAGCCAGGGGGGTTCCGTTGAAGCTTTCTTT
TRBJ1-5 | TRBD1 | TRBV13 | . | CASSFGQGNQPQHF | TGTGCCAGCAGCTTTGGACAGGGCAATCAGCCCCAGCATTTT
TRBJ2-2 | . | TRBV28 | . | CASTPGLLNTGELFF | TGTGCCAGCACCCCGGGACTGTTGAACACCGGGGAGCTGTTTTTT
TRBJ1-5 | . | TRBV7-3 | . | CASSSDSLNQPQHF | TGTGCCAGCAGCTCGGACAGTCTTAATCAGCCCCAGCATTTT
TRBJ1-1 | . | TRBV7-8 | . | CASTLLDIQAMNTEAFF | TGTGCCAGCACCCTTCTGGACATTCAGGCCATGAACACTGAAGCTTTCTTT
TRBJ1-4 | TRBD1 | TRBV19 | . | CASNRQGVALGEKLFF | TGTGCCAGTAACCGACAGGGGGTGGCTCTAGGCGAAAAACTGTTTTTT
TRBJ2-5 | . | TRBV2 | . | CASSDSRLQETQYF | TGTGCCAGCAGTGACTCCCGACTCCAAGAGACCCAGTACTTC
TRBJ2-1 | . | TRBV2 | once | CASSKQGYNEQFF | TGTGCCAGCAGTAAACAGGGCTACAATGAGCAGTTCTTC